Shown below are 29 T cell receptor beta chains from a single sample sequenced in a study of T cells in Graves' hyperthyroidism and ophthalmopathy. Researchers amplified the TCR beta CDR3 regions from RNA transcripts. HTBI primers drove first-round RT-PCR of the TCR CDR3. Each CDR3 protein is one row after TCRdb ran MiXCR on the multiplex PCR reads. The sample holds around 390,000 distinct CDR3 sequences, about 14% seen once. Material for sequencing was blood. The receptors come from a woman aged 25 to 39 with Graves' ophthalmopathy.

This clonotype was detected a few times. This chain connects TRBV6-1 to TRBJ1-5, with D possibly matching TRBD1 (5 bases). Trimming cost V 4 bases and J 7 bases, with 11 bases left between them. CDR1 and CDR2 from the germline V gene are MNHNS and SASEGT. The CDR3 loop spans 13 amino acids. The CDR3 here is CASSVGEGQPQHF. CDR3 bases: TGTGCCAGCAGTGTGGGGGAAGGGCAGCCCCAGCATTTT.

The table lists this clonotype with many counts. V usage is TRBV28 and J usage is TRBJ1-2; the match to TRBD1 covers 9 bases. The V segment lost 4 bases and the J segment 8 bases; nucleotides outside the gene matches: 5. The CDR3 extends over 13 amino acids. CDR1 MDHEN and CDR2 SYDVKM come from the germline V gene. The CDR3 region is CASSSGDRVGYTF. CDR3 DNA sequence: TGTGCCAGCAGTTCCGGGGACAGGGTGGGCTACACCTTC.

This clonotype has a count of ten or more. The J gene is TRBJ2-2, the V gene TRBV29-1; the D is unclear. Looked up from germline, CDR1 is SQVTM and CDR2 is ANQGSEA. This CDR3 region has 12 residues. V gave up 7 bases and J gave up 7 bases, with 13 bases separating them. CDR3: CSAQKVGGELFF. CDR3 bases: TGCAGCGCCCAAAAAGTGGGCGGGGAGCTGTTTTTT.

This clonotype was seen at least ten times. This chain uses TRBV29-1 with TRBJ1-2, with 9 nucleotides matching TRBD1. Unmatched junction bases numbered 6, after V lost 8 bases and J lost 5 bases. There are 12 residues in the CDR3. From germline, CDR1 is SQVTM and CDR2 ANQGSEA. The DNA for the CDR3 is TGCAGCTCTCGGACAGGGGAATATGGCTACACCTTC. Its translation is CSSRTGEYGYTF. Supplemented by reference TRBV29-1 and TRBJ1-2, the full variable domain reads SAVISQKPSRDICQRGTSLTIQCQVDSQVTMMFWYRQQPGQSLTLIATANQGSEATYESGFVIDKFPISRPNLTFSTLTVSNMSPEDSSIYLCSSRTGEYGYTFGSGTRLTVV.

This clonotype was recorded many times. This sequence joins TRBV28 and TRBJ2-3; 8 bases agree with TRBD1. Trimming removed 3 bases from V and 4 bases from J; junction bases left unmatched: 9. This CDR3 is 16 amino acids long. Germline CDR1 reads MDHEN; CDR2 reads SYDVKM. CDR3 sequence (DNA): TGTGCCAGCAGTTTCGCCGGGACAGGATCGCCAGATACGCAGTATTTT. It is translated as CASSFAGTGSPDTQYF.

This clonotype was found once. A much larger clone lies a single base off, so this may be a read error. CDR3 amino acids: CASSQGFQEAQYF. The CDR3 coding sequence is TGTGCCAGCTCACAGGGTTTCCAAGAGGCCCAGTACTTC. The rearrangement joins TRBV18 to TRBJ2-5, with D uncertain. The CDR3 is made up of 13 amino acids. Germline values: CDR1 KGHSH, CDR2 LQKENI.

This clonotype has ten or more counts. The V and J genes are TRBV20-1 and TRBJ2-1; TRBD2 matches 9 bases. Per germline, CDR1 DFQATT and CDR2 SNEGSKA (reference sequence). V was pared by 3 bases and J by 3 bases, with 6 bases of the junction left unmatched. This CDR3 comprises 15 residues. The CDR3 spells CSARRGRGGYNEQFF. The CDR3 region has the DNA TGCAGTGCTAGGAGGGGGCGGGGGGGCTACAATGAGCAGTTCTTC.

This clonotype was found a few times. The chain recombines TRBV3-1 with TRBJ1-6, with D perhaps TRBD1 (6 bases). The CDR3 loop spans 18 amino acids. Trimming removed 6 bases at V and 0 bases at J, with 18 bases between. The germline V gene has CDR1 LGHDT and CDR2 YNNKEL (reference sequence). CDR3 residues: CASSPNRVGSSYNSPLHF. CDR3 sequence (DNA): TGTGCCAGCAGTCCCAACAGGGTGGGAAGCTCCTATAATTCACCCCTCCACTTT.

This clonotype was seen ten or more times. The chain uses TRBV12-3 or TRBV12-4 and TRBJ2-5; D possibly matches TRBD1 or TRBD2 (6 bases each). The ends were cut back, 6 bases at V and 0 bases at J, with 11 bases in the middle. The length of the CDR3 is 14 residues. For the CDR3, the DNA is TGTGCCAGCAGCTCAAGGGGGGACCAAGAGACCCAGTACTTC. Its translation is CASSSRGDQETQYF.

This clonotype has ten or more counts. CDR3 DNA sequence: TGTGCCAGCGGGAGGGGGTACACAGATACGCAGTATTTT. Protein: CASGRGYTDTQYF. The rearrangement uses TRBV5-4 and TRBJ2-3; weak D call: TRBD2 (7 bases). Germline loops: CDR1 SGHNT, CDR2 YYREEE (reference sequence). This CDR3 region has 13 residues. The V end was cut by 7 bases, the J end by 2 bases, with 11 bases between.

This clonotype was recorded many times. Here the CDR3 reads CASSLAQNADRGRPNTEAFF. The DNA of the CDR3 is TGTGCCAGCAGCTTAGCCCAAAACGCGGACAGGGGTCGGCCAAACACTGAAGCTTTCTTT. The chain is built from TRBV11-3 and TRBJ1-1, with TRBD1 matching 9 bases. Germline V gene data show CDR1 as SGHNT and CDR2 as YENEEA. The CDR3 runs to 20 residues. After removal of 1 base from V and 2 bases from J, the junction contained 17 bases not matched to a gene. The full variable domain, in which reference TRBV11-3 and TRBJ1-1 provide the parts outside the CDR3, is EAGVVQSPRYKIIEKKQPVAFWCNPISGHNTLYWYLQNLGQGPELLIRYENEEAVDDSQLPKDRFSAERLKGVDSTLKIQPAELGDSAVYLCASSLAQNADRGRPNTEAFFGQGTRLTVV.

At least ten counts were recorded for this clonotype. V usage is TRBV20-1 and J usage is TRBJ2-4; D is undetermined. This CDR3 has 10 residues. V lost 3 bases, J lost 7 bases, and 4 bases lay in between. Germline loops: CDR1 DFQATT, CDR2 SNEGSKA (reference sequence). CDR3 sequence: CSASRNIQYF. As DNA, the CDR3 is TGCAGTGCTAGCAGGAACATTCAGTACTTC.

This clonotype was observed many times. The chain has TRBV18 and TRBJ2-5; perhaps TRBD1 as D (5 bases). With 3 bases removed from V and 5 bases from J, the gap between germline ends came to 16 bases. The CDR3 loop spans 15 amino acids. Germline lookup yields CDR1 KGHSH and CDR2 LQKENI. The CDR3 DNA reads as TGTGCCAGCTCACCCGAGAAGGGGATTAAGGAGACCCAGTACTTC. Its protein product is CASSPEKGIKETQYF.

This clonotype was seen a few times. CDR3 sequence: CASRTSGLYNEQFF. DNA of the CDR3: TGTGCCAGCAGAACTAGCGGGCTCTACAATGAGCAGTTCTTC. The V call is TRBV5-4, the J call TRBJ2-1, with 9 bases lining up with TRBD2. Germline V gives CDR1 SGHNT, CDR2 YYREEE (reference sequence). The V segment lost 5 bases and the J segment 3 bases; nucleotides outside the gene matches: 3. This CDR3 contains 14 residues.

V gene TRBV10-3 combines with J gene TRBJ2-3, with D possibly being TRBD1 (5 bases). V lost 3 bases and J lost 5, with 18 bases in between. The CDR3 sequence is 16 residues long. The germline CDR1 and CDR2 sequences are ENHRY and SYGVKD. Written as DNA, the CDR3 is TGTGCCATCAGTGATGAAGGGCTGGTAAGGGGAGATACGCAGTATTTT. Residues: CAISDEGLVRGDTQYF.

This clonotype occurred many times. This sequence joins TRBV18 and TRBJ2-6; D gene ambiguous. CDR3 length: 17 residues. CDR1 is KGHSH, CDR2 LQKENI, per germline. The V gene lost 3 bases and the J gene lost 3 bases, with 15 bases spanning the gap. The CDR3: CASSPPRAGRGANVLTF. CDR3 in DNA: TGTGCCAGCTCACCCCCCCGGGCAGGACGTGGGGCCAACGTCCTGACTTTC.

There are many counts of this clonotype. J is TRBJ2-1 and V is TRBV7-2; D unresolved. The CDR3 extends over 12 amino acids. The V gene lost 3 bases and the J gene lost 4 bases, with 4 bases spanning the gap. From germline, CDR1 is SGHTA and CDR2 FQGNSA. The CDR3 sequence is CASSFIYNEQFF. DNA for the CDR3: TGTGCCAGCAGCTTTATTTACAATGAGCAGTTCTTC.

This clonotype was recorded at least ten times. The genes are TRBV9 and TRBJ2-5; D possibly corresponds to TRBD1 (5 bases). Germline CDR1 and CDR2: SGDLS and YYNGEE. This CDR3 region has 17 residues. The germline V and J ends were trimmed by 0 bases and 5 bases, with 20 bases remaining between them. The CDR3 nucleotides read TGTGCCAGCAGCGTAGCCACAGGACATAATAGATGGGAGACCCAGTACTTC. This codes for CASSVATGHNRWETQYF.

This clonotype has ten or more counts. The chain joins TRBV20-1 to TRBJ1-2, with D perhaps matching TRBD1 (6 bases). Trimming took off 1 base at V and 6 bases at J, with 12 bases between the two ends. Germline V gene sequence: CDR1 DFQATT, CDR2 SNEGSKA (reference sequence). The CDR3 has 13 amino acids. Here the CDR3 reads CSARAWTEDGYTF. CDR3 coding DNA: TGCAGTGCTAGAGCCTGGACAGAGGATGGCTACACCTTC.

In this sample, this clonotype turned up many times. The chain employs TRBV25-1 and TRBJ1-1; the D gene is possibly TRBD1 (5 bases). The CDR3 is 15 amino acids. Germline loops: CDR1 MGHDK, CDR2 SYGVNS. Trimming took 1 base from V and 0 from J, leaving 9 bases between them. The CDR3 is CASSEFRGMNTEAFF. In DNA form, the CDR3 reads TGTGCCAGCAGTGAATTTCGGGGGATGAACACTGAAGCTTTCTTT.

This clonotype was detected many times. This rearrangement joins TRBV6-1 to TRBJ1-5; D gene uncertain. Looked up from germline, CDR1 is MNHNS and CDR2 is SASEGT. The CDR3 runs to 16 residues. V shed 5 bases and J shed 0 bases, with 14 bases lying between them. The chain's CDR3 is CASSQERAFSNQPQHF. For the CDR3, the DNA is TGTGCCAGCAGTCAGGAGAGGGCGTTTAGCAATCAGCCCCAGCATTTT.

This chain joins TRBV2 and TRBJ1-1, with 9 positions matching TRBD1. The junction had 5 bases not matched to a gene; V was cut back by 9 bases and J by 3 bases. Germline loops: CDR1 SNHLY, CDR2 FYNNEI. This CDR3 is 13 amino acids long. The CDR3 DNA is TGTGCCAGGGAGACAGGGGGGTACACTGAAGCTTTCTTT. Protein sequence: CARETGGYTEAFF.

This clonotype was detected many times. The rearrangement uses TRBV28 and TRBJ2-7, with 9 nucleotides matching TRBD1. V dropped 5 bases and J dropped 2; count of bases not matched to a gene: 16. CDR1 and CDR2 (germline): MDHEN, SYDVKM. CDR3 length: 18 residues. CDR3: CASSTTHSDRGATYEQYF. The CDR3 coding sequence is TGTGCCAGCAGTACTACCCACAGCGACAGGGGGGCCACCTACGAGCAGTACTTC.

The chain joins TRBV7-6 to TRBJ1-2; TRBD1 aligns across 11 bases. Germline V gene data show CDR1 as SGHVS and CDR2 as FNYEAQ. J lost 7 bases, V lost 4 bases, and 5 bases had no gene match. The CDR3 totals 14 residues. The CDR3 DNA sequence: TGTGCCAGCAGCTCGGACAGGGGGCGGGCTGGCTACACCTTC. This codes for CASSSDRGRAGYTF.

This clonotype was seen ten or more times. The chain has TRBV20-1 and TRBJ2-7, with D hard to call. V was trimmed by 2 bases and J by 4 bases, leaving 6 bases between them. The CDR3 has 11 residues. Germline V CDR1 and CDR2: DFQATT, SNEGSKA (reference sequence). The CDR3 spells CSARPLYEQYF. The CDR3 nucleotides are TGCAGTGCTAGACCCCTTTACGAGCAGTACTTC.

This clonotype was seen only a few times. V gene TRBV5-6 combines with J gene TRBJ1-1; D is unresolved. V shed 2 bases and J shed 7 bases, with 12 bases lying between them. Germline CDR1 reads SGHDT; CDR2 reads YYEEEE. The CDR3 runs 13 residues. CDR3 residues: CASSLGSPIEAFF. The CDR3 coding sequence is TGTGCCAGCAGCTTAGGATCCCCGATTGAAGCTTTCTTT.

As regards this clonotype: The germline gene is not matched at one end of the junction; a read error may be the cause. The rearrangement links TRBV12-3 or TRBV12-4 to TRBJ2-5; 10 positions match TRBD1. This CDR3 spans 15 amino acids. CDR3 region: CASILTTGGAETQYF. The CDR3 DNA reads TGTGCCAGCATTTTAACGACAGGGGGCGCGGAGACCCAGTACTTC.

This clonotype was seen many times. Written as DNA, the CDR3 is TGTGCCAGCAGCCCGGGGACTAGGGCCTCTCAAGAGACCCAGTACTTC. Translating it yields CASSPGTRASQETQYF. The V call is TRBV11-2, the J call TRBJ2-5; TRBD2 matches 8 bases. The V segment lost 5 bases and the J segment 2 bases; nucleotides outside the gene matches: 10. The CDR3 runs 16 residues. Germline CDR1 SGHAT, CDR2 FQNNGV.

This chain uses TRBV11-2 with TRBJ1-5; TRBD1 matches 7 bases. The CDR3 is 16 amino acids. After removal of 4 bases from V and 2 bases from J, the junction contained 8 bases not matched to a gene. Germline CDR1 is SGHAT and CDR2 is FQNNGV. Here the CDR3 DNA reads TGTGCCAGCAGCTGGACCCGGGACAGAGGCAATCAGCCCCAGCATTTT. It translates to CASSWTRDRGNQPQHF.